This T cell receptor (beta chain) was sequenced for a study of shared clonotypes between healthy human individuals. Points from the study as a whole: Clonotypes not shared had lower generation probabilities than those common to all four donors.

As regards this clone: Antigen: not known.

J lost 8 bases, V lost 3 bases, and 5 bases had no gene match. Germline V gene lookup returns CDR1 WSHSY and CDR2 SAAADI. CDR3 size: 15 residues. Generated by immunoSEQ multiplex PCR, the TCRdb table keeps only in-frame clones and is missing some. The profile shows about 670,000 clones, 60% to 80% of them singletons. This TCR was recovered from a woman aged 25 to 45 in good health. The rearrangement joins TRBV10-2 to TRBJ2-1; 12 bases line up with TRBD1. The sequenced material came from memory CD4+ T cells sorted from blood. The sample's subset: CD45RA-negative fraction. The CDR3 coding sequence is TGCGCCAGCAGTGACGGGACAGGGGGCTTAGATGAGCAGTTCTTC. It is translated as CASSDGTGGLDEQFF.